The entry below describes one T cell receptor (beta chain). The CDR3 length is 15 residues. V was clipped by 1 base and J by 1 base; unmatched bases: 0. Germline values: CDR1 SGHAT, CDR2 FQDESV (reference sequence). The entry originates in a study of blood T cell repertoires in COVID-19. The overall study: The United States, Italy and Spain supplied acute and convalescent COVID-19 samples. Sources were T cells, B-cell-depleted T cells, or PBMCs; the material itself was cDNA or gDNA.

Original methodology: Reference gene primer amplification gave estimated nucleated cell counts. Assay: immunoSEQ multiplex PCR; the TCRdb copy retains only in-frame clones and omits some. The V and J calls and the clone size are those of that table, but D and trimming were determined from the DNA. The sample contains hundreds of thousands of clones, around 90% of which appear only once. The specimen sequenced was peripheral blood. This clonotype originated in a man aged 60 to 75 who had recovered from COVID-19. The gene calls are TRBV11-1 and TRBJ2-2, with 7 bases matching TRBD1. The CDR3 here is CASSLGQGNTGELFF. Here the CDR3 DNA reads TGTGCCAGCAGCTTAGGACAGGGGAACACCGGGGAGCTGTTTTTT.